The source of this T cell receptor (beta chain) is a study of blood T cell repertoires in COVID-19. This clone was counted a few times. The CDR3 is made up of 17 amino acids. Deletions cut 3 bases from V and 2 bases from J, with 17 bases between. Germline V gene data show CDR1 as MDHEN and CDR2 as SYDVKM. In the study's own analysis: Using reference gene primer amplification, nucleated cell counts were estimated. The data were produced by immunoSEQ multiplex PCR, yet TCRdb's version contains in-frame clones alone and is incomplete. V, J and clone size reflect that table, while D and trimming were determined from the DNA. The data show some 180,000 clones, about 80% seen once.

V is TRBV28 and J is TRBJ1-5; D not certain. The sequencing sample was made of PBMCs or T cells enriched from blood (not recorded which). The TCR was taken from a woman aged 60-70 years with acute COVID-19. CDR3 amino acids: CASSFPQTLRGNQPQHF. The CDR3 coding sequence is TGTGCCAGCAGTTTTCCCCAAACCCTGAGAGGCAATCAGCCCCAGCATTTT.